Presented here are 8 T cell receptor beta chains from one specimen sequenced in a study of T-cell memory formation after mild COVID-19. One entry per CDR3 protein results from TCRdb running MiXCR on the 5' RACE reads. The repertoire has roughly 400,000 distinct CDR3 sequences, approximately 25% of them found once; the top ten carry about 8.7%. Input material: PBMCs or a T cell subset sorted from them (not recorded which). The receptors stem from an adult woman who had mild COVID-19 (a few samples of this study predate the infection). Cell type and time point are not known.

This clonotype was observed a handful of times. The chain joins TRBV19 to TRBJ2-6; 10 positions match TRBD1. The germline CDR1 and CDR2 sequences are LNHDA and SQIVND (reference sequence). The length of the CDR3 is 18 residues. Trimming took 5 bases from V and 0 from J; bases not matched to a gene: 7. Here the CDR3 DNA reads TGTGCCAGTAGTCCAGGGACAGGGGACCCCTCTGGGGCCAACGTCCTGACTTTC. Its translation is CASSPGTGDPSGANVLTF. The complete variable domain, with remaining parts taken from reference TRBV19 and TRBJ2-6, reads DGGITQSPKYLFRKEGQNVTLSCEQNLNHDAMYWYRQDPGQGLRLIYYSQIVNDFQKGDIAEGYSVSREKKESFPLTVTSAQKNPTAFYLCASSPGTGDPSGANVLTFGAGSRLTVL.

This clonotype occurred a few times. The chain carries TRBV7-6 and TRBJ1-1, with D unresolved. In germline, CDR1 is SGHVS, CDR2 FNYEAQ. V lost 0 bases and J 3 bases, leaving 5 bases between the germline ends. CDR3 length equals 13 residues. The CDR3 protein is CASSLAWDTEAFF. Here the CDR3 DNA reads TGTGCCAGCAGCTTAGCTTGGGACACTGAAGCTTTCTTT.

This chain links TRBV5-1 with TRBJ2-1; D gene ambiguous. CDR3 size: 15 residues. The germline gives CDR1 SGHRS, CDR2 YFSETQ. V dropped 2 bases and J dropped 3 bases, with 12 bases sitting between them. The CDR3 DNA is TGCGCCAGCAGCTTAGGGCTAACAGACTACAATGAGCAGTTCTTC. It codes for CASSLGLTDYNEQFF.

This clonotype was seen only a few times. The CDR3 region is CASSIAPTGTGGYTF. For the CDR3, the DNA is TGTGCCAGTAGTATAGCCCCCACAGGGACGGGGGGCTACACCTTC. The rearrangement joins TRBV19 to TRBJ1-2, with D possibly matching TRBD1 (6 bases). This CDR3 is built from 15 residues. Looked up from germline, CDR1 is LNHDA and CDR2 is SQIVND (reference sequence). Trimming stripped 1 base from V and 8 bases from J, with 17 bases between. The variable domain in full, completed from reference TRBV19 and TRBJ1-2, reads DGGITQSPKYLFRKEGQNVTLSCEQNLNHDAMYWYRQDPGQGLRLIYYSQIVNDFQKGDIAEGYSVSREKKESFPLTVTSAQKNPTAFYLCASSIAPTGTGGYTFGSGTRLTVV.

This chain links TRBV5-1 with TRBJ2-3, with 9 bases lining up with TRBD2. The CDR3 has 14 amino acids. Germline values: CDR1 SGHRS, CDR2 YFSETQ. J lost 6 bases, V lost 4 bases, and 6 bases had no gene match. The CDR3 loop reads CASSTGLARDTQYF. The CDR3 nucleotides are TGCGCCAGCAGCACGGGACTAGCTCGGGATACGCAGTATTTT. The full variable domain, rest sourced from reference TRBV5-1 and TRBJ2-3, is KAGVTQTPRYLIKTRGQQVTLSCSPISGHRSVSWYQQTPGQGLQFLFEYFSETQRNKGNFPGRFSGRQFSNSRSEMNVSTLELGDSALYLCASSTGLARDTQYFGPGTRLTVL.

This clonotype was detected many times. The V gene is TRBV7-6, the J gene TRBJ2-2; D is tentatively TRBD1 or TRBD2 (6 bases each). The CDR3 runs 18 residues. Trimming removed 4 bases from V and 1 base from J, with 19 bases in between. Germline assignment: CDR1 SGHVS and CDR2 FNYEAQ. The CDR3 DNA follows: TGTGCCAGCAGCTCGATTAGGGGGGACGCACAGAACACCGGGGAGCTGTTTTTT. This translates into CASSSIRGDAQNTGELFF.

This clonotype occurred a few times. This chain joins TRBV7-2 and TRBJ1-6, with unresolved D. The CDR3 runs 13 residues. Between the trimmed V and J ends, which lost 5 bases and 7 bases, there was a span of 9 bases. Germline V lookup: CDR1 SGHTA, CDR2 FQGNSA. CDR3 sequence: CASSTAKNSPLHF. Here the CDR3 DNA reads TGTGCCAGCAGCACCGCGAAGAATTCACCCCTCCACTTT.

This clonotype was counted a single time. This sequence joins TRBV3-1 and TRBJ1-1; D possibly corresponds to TRBD1 (6 bases). Trimming took off 5 bases at V and 4 bases at J, with 11 bases between the two ends. The CDR3 covers 13 residues. CDR1 and CDR2 (germline): LGHDT, YNNKEL (reference sequence). CDR3 nucleotide sequence: TGTGCCAGCAGCGAACAGGGTGGCACTGAAGCTTTCTTT. This encodes CASSEQGGTEAFF.